This TCR beta chain derives from a study of OX40 agonist ivuxolimab in advanced cancers. Study-wide background: Patients assigned to dose escalation were diagnosed with hepatocellular carcinoma, melanoma, renal cell or head and neck cancer. One hepatocellular carcinoma and two cutaneous melanoma patients partially responded.

V was clipped by 1 base and J by 7 bases, with 10 bases between them. CDR3 length: 14 residues. Germline V gives CDR1 KGHSH, CDR2 LQKENI. Libraries were prepared by immunoSEQ multiplex PCR; TCRdb keeps only in-frame clonotypes and omits some of them. This sample has around 39,000 clones; roughly four fifths occur once, and the top ten carry about 2%. Whole-study results and caveats: Relative to CD4+ cells, CD8+ T cells on average had more expanded clones. Expanded peripheral T cell antigen specificity was not determined.

A remark on this clone: Its matching antigen is unknown.

The chain uses TRBV18 and TRBJ1-4, with D maybe TRBD1 (5 bases). This clonotype was sampled from an adult with an advanced solid tumor such as melanoma, head and neck, liver or kidney cancer. The starting material was CD4+ or CD8+ T cells sorted from blood, obtained in a trial of the OX40 agonist ivuxolimab. CDR3 DNA sequence: TGTGCCAGCTCACCACTTGGAACAGGTGAAAAACTGTTTTTT. This encodes CASSPLGTGEKLFF.